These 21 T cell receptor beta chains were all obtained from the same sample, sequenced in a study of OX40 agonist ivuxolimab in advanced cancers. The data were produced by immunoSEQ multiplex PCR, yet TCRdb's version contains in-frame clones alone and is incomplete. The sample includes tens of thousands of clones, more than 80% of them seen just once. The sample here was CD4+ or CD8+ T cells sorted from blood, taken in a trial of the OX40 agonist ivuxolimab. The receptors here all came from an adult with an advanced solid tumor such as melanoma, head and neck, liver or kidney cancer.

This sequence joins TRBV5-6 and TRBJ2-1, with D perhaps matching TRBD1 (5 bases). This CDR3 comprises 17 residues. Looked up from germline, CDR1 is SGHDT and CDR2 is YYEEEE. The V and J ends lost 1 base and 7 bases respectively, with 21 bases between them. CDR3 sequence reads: CASSLWGSTPRRNEQFF. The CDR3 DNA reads TGTGCCAGCAGCTTGTGGGGCTCCACCCCTCGGCGAAATGAGCAGTTCTTC.

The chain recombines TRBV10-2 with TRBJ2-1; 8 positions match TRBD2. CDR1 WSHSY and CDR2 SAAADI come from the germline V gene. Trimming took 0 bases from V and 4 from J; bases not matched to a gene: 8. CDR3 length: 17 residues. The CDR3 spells CASSESVAGGLYNEQFF. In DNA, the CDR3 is TGCGCCAGCAGTGAGTCCGTTGCGGGAGGCTTATACAATGAGCAGTTCTTC.

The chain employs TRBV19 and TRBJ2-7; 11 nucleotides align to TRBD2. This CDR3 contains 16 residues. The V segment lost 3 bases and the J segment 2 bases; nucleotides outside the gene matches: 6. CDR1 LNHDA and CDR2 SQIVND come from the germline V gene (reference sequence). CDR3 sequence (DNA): TGTGCCAGTAGTATTCTCGGGACTAGCGGTACCTACGAGCAGTACTTC. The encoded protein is CASSILGTSGTYEQYF.

CDR3 coding DNA: TGTGCCAGCAGTTTAGCGCCCCAGCAGCAGGGCACAGATACGCAGTATTTT. It translates to CASSLAPQQQGTDTQYF. This chain links TRBV2 with TRBJ2-3, with D perhaps TRBD2 (5 bases). The CDR3 runs 17 residues. The germline V gene has CDR1 SNHLY and CDR2 FYNNEI. V was shortened by 5 bases and J by 1 base, with 19 bases between the two germline ends.

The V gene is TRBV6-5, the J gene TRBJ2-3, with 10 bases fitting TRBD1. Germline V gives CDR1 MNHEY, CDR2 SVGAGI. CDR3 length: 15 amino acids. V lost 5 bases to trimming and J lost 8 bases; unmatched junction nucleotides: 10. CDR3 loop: CASSRQGAAGSTQYF. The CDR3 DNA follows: TGTGCCAGCAGTCGACAGGGGGCGGCGGGAAGTACGCAGTATTTT.

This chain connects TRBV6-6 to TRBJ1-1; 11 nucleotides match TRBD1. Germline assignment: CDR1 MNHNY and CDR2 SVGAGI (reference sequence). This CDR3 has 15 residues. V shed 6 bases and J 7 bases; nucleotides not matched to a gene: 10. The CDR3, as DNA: TGTGCCAGCAGCCGTCGGACAGGGGGCTCCTTTGAAGCTTTCTTT. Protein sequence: CASSRRTGGSFEAFF.

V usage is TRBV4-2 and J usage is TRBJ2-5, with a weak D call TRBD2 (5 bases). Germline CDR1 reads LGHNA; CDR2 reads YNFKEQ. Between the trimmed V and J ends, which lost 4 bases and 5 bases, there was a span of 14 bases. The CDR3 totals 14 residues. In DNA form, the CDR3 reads TGTGCCAGCAGCCCGCGGAGAGGGAGTGAGACCCAGTACTTC. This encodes CASSPRRGSETQYF.

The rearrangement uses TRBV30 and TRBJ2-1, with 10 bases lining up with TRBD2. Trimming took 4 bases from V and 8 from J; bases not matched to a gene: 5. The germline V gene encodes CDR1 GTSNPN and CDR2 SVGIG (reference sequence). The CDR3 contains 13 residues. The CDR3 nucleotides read TGTGCCTGGACTAGCGGGAGTATTTATGAGCAGTTCTTC. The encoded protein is CAWTSGSIYEQFF.

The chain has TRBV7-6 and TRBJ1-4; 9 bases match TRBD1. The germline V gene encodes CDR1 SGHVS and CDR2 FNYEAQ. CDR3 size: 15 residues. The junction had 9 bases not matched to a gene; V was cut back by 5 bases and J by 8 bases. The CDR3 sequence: CASSIGGQGDEKLFF. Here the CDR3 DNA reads TGTGCCAGCAGCATAGGGGGACAGGGAGACGAAAAACTGTTTTTT.

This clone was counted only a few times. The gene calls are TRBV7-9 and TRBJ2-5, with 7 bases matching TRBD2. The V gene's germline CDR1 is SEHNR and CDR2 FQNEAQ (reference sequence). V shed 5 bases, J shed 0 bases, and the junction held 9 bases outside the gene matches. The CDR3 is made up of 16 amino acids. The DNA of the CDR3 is TGTGCCAGCAGCCTGGGGGGGGGATACTACCAAGAGACCCAGTACTTC. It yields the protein CASSLGGGYYQETQYF.

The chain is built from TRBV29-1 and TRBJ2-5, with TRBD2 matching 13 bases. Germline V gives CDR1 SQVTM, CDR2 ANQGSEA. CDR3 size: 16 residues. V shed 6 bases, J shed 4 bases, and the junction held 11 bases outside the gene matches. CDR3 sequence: CSVLGLAGQSVETQYF. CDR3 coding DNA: TGCAGCGTCTTGGGACTAGCGGGACAGTCGGTAGAGACCCAGTACTTC.

Written as DNA, the CDR3 is TGTGCCAGCTCACCACCGAAGGGACAGGGGCCTCCGGGCGGGGAGCTGTTTTTT. It yields the protein CASSPPKGQGPPGGELFF. The V gene is TRBV18, the J gene TRBJ2-2; 10 bases map to TRBD1. V shed 0 bases, J shed 7 bases, and the junction held 11 bases outside the gene matches. CDR3 size: 18 residues. Germline V CDR1 and CDR2: KGHSH, LQKENI.

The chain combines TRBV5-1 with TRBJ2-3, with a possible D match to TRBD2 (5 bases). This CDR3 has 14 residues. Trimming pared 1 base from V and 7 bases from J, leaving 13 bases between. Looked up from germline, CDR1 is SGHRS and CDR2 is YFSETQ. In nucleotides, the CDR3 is TGCGCCAGCAGCTTGCTGGCAGTCGGGAATACGCAGTATTTT. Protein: CASSLLAVGNTQYF.

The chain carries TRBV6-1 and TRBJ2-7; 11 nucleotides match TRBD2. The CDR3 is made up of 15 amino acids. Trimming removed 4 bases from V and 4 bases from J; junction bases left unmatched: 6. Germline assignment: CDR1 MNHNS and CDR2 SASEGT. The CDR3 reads CASSVPGLAVYEQYF. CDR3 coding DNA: TGTGCCAGCAGTGTACCGGGACTAGCGGTTTACGAGCAGTACTTC.

CDR3 DNA: TGTGCCAGCAGCGTAGACTCGGGGGCGGGGCAGTATTTT. Its translation is CASSVDSGAGQYF. This sequence joins TRBV9 and TRBJ2-3; D tentatively reads TRBD1 or TRBD2 (6 bases each). V was cut by 0 bases and J by 11 bases, with 13 bases left in between. Germline values: CDR1 SGDLS, CDR2 YYNGEE. This CDR3 has 13 residues.

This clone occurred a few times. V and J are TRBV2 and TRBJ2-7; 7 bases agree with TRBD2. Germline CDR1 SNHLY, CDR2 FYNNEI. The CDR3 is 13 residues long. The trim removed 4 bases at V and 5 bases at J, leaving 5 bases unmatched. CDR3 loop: CASSARRGDEQYF. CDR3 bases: TGTGCCAGCAGTGCCCGACGGGGGGACGAGCAGTACTTC.

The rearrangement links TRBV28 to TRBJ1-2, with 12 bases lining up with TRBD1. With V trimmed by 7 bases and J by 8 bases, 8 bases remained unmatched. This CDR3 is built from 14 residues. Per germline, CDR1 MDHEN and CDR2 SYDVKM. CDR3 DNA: TGTGCCAGCAAGGCCGGGACAGGGGGCTGGGGCTACACCTTC. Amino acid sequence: CASKAGTGGWGYTF.

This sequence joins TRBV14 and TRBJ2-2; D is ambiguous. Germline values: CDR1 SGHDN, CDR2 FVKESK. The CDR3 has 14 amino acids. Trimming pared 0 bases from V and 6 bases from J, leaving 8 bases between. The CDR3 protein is CASSQETVAGELFF. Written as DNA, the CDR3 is TGTGCCAGCAGCCAAGAAACGGTAGCCGGGGAGCTGTTTTTT.

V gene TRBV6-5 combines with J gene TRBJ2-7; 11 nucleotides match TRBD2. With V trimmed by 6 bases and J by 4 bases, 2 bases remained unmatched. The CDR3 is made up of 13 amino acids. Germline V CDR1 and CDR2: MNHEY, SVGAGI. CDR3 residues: CASRLAGGYEQYF. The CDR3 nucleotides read TGTGCCAGCAGGTTAGCGGGAGGGTACGAGCAGTACTTC.

The CDR3 DNA follows: TGTGCCAGCAGTATTGAGGGGGGCCAAGTTTCACCCCTCCACTTT. Its protein product is CASSIEGGQVSPLHF. V is TRBV28 and J is TRBJ1-6, with D perhaps matching TRBD1 (6 bases). This CDR3 comprises 15 residues. CDR1 MDHEN and CDR2 SYDVKM come from the germline V gene. The V and J ends lost 5 bases and 9 bases respectively, with 17 bases between them.

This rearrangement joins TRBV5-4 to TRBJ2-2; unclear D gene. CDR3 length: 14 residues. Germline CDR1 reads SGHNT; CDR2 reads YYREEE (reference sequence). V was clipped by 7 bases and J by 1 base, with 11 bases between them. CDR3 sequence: CASGTELNTGELFF. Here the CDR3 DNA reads TGTGCCAGCGGCACAGAGCTGAACACCGGGGAGCTGTTTTTT.